The 8 T cell receptor beta chains below were found in one sample sequenced in a study of T cells in Graves' hyperthyroidism and ophthalmopathy. Authors of the study amplified TCR beta CDR3 regions from RNA transcripts. A first-round RT-PCR of the TCR CDR3 used the HTBI primer set. Each CDR3 protein gets one entry after TCRdb re-called the multiplex PCR reads with MiXCR. The profile covers fewer than 400,000 distinct CDR3 sequences, with around a sixth appearing a single time and around 35% taken by the ten largest. Material: blood. The receptors here all came from a man in his thirties or forties with Graves' hyperthyroidism.

Ten or more counts support this clonotype. The chain employs TRBV28 and TRBJ2-7, with a weak D call TRBD2 (5 bases). The CDR3 extends over 15 amino acids. Germline lookup yields CDR1 MDHEN and CDR2 SYDVKM. Trimming stripped 1 base from V and 5 bases from J, with 15 bases between. The CDR3 reads CASSLSPVIGNEQYF. In DNA form, the CDR3 reads TGTGCCAGCAGTTTATCACCGGTAATCGGGAACGAGCAGTACTTC.

This clonotype was detected only a few times. Here the CDR3 DNA reads TGTGCCAGCTCAGCACAGGGGGCCGAGTACAATGAGCAGTTCTTC. Its translation: CASSAQGAEYNEQFF. This chain links TRBV18 with TRBJ2-1, with 9 bases that match TRBD1. The V segment lost 5 bases and the J segment 4 bases; nucleotides outside the gene matches: 6. Germline loops: CDR1 KGHSH, CDR2 LQKENI. The CDR3 has 15 residues. Filled out from reference TRBV18 and TRBJ2-1, the complete variable domain reads NAGVMQNPRHLVRRRGQEARLRCSPMKGHSHVYWYRQLPEEGLKFMVYLQKENIIDESGMPKERFSAEFPKEGPSILRIQQVVRGDSAAYFCASSAQGAEYNEQFFGPGTRLTVL.

The genes are TRBV19 and TRBJ2-1, with D hard to call. Germline V gene lookup returns CDR1 LNHDA and CDR2 SQIVND (reference sequence). Trimming took off 5 bases at V and 9 bases at J, with 11 bases between the two ends. The CDR3 is 12 amino acids. The CDR3 loop reads CASSSVSREQFF. CDR3 in DNA: TGTGCCAGTAGTTCGGTTAGCCGTGAGCAGTTCTTC.

This rearrangement joins TRBV20-1 to TRBJ2-1; 8 nucleotides line up with TRBD2. Germline CDR1 and CDR2: DFQATT and SNEGSKA (reference sequence). This CDR3 contains 17 residues. V shed 0 bases and J 4 bases; nucleotides not matched to a gene: 11. CDR3 sequence reads: CSARDFSGTLRYNEQFF. As DNA, the CDR3 is TGCAGTGCTAGAGATTTTAGCGGGACTTTAAGATACAATGAGCAGTTCTTC.

This clonotype was picked up many times. The chain uses TRBV20-1 and TRBJ1-1; no definite D call. The CDR3 covers 11 residues. V lost 5 bases and J lost 2, with 6 bases in between. Germline assignment: CDR1 DFQATT and CDR2 SNEGSKA (reference sequence). CDR3 region: CSAAPNTEAFF. In nucleotides, the CDR3 is TGCAGTGCTGCCCCTAACACTGAAGCTTTCTTT.

The table lists this clonotype with a few counts. This rearrangement joins TRBV15 to TRBJ2-7, with D tentatively TRBD1 (5 bases). The V gene's germline CDR1 is LNHNV and CDR2 YYDKDF (reference sequence). The CDR3 covers 21 residues. V lost 1 base, J lost 2 bases, and 30 bases lay in between. The CDR3 protein is CATSRAGIEKVGRQVAYEQYF. CDR3 sequence (DNA): TGTGCCACCAGCAGAGCAGGGATCGAGAAAGTAGGACGGCAGGTAGCCTACGAGCAGTACTTC.

At least ten counts were recorded for this clonotype. This chain uses TRBV7-9 with TRBJ2-7; D not resolved. In germline, CDR1 is SEHNR, CDR2 FQNEAQ (reference sequence). The V gene lost 5 bases and the J gene lost 4 bases, with 12 bases spanning the gap. CDR3 length equals 13 residues. The CDR3 DNA reads as TGTGCCAGCAGCCCCCCGTCCGGGTACGAGCAGTACTTC. Its protein product is CASSPPSGYEQYF.

This clonotype came up a few times. J is TRBJ1-3 and V is TRBV20-1; D is uncertain. V was pared by 0 bases and J by 2 bases, with 8 bases between. CDR3 length: 14 residues. Germline CDR1 is DFQATT and CDR2 is SNEGSKA (reference sequence). CDR3 sequence (DNA): TGCAGTGCTAGAGATTTCGGACCTGGAAACACCATATATTTT. It encodes CSARDFGPGNTIYF.